The rows below give T cell receptor beta chains drawn from one sample of a study of blood T cell repertoires in COVID-19. Sequencing used immunoSEQ multiplex PCR; TCRdb keeps in-frame clones, though not all of them. This table holds fewer than 500,000 clones, more than 80% found once. Specimen: peripheral blood. Source of these receptors: a woman aged 30 to 39 with active or convalescent COVID-19. Both conserved end residues are part of each CDR3. The D gene is left open where the match is weak.

D,V,J,CDR3,DNA
TRBD2,TRBV10-1,TRBJ2-2,CASSLAGVNTGELFF,TGCGCCAGCAGTCTAGCGGGGGTTAACACCGGGGAGCTGTTTTTT
-,TRBV27,TRBJ1-1,CASSLSGGGRKAFF,TGTGCCAGCAGTTTATCTGGAGGAGGGCGTAAAGCTTTCTTT
TRBD1,TRBV19,TRBJ1-2,CASSPSQGAGYGYTF,TGTGCCAGTAGTCCATCACAGGGGGCTGGCTATGGCTACACCTTC
-,TRBV14,TRBJ1-1,CASSQMYETEAFF,TGTGCCAGCAGCCAAATGTACGAGACTGAAGCTTTCTTT
-,TRBV29-1,TRBJ2-2,CSVEIGSGELFF,TGCAGCGTTGAAATCGGTTCCGGGGAGCTGTTTTTT
TRBD1,TRBV30,TRBJ2-3,CAWSPGQGDTDTQYF,TGTGCCTGGAGCCCGGGACAGGGGGACACAGATACGCAGTATTTT
-,TRBV13,TRBJ2-3,CASSFRAAGTDTQYF,TGTGCCAGCAGCTTCCGCGCGGCGGGGACAGATACGCAGTATTTT
TRBD1,TRBV5-4,TRBJ2-7,CASSLGQGVTYEQYF,TGTGCCAGCAGCTTGGGTCAGGGGGTGACCTACGAGCAGTACTTC
-,TRBV19,TRBJ2-3,CASTGEFADTQYF,TGTGCCAGTACCGGGGAGTTCGCAGATACGCAGTATTTT
TRBD1,TRBV18,TRBJ2-1,CASSTRGFADRYYNEQFF,TGTGCCAGCTCAACTCGGGGCTTCGCGGACAGGTACTACAATGAGCAGTTCTTC
-,TRBV2,TRBJ2-5,CASSDFQGGSQETQYF,TGTGCCAGCAGTGATTTTCAGGGAGGTTCCCAAGAGACCCAGTACTTC
-,TRBV7-8,TRBJ1-1,CASSSDTEAFF,TGTGCCAGCAGCTCGGACACTGAAGCTTTCTTT
-,TRBV2,TRBJ1-1,CASSELLGVNTEAFF,TGTGCCAGCAGTGAATTGTTGGGAGTGAACACTGAAGCTTTCTTT
-,TRBV10-3,TRBJ2-1,CAISPGIQALDEQFF,TGTGCCATCAGTCCCGGGATCCAGGCCCTGGATGAGCAGTTCTTC
-,TRBV12-5,TRBJ1-1,CASGLSVNTEAFF,TGTGCTAGTGGTTTGTCAGTTAACACTGAAGCTTTCTTT
-,TRBV7-8,TRBJ1-6,CASSLNGNSNSPLHF,TGTGCCAGCAGCTTAAACGGGAACAGCAATTCACCCCTCCACTTT
TRBD2,TRBV5-3,TRBJ2-7,CARSLDTGGEQYF,TGTGCCAGAAGCTTGGACACCGGGGGGGAGCAGTACTTC
TRBD1,TRBV11-2,TRBJ1-2,CASSLTTGTGGGYTF,TGTGCCAGCAGCTTAACTACCGGGACAGGGGGTGGCTACACCTTC